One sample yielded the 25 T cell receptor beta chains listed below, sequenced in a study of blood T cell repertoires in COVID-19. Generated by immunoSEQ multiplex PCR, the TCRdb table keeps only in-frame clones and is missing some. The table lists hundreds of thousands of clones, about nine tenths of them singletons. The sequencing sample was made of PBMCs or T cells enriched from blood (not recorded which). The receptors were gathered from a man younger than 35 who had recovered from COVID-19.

The CDR3 DNA reads as TGTGCCAGCAGCAGACGACTTCCGGGACAGGGGGCCGAGGATCAGCCCCAGCATTTT. This sequence encodes CASSRRLPGQGAEDQPQHF. The rearrangement links TRBV21-1 to TRBJ1-5; the DNA was not used to check the table's D call, TRBD1. TRBV21-1 corresponds to a pseudogene. CDR3 size: 19 residues.

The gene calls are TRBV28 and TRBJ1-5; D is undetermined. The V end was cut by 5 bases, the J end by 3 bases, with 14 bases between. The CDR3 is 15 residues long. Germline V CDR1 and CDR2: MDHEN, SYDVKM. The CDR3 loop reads CASSPGGQANQPQHF. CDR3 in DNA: TGTGCCAGCAGTCCCGGTGGCCAGGCCAATCAGCCCCAGCATTTT.

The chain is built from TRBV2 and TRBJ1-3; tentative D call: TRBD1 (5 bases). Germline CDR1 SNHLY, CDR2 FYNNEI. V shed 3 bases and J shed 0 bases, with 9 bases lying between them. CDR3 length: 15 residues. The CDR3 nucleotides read TGTGCCAGCAGTGAGGGGCCACGCTCTGGAAACACCATATATTTT. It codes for CASSEGPRSGNTIYF.

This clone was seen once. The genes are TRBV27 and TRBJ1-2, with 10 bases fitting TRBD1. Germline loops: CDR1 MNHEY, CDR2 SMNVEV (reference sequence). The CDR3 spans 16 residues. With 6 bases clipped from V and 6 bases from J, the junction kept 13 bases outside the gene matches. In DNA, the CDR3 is TGTGCCAGCAGGGTGGTCGGGACAGGGGTGTCGGATGGCTACACCTTC. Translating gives CASRVVGTGVSDGYTF.

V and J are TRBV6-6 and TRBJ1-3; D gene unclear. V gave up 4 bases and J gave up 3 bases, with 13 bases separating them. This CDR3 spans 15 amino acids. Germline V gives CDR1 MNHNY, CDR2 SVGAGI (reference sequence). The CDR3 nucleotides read TGTGCCAGCAGTTTCGAAGCGGGCTTTGGAAACACCATATATTTT. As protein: CASSFEAGFGNTIYF.

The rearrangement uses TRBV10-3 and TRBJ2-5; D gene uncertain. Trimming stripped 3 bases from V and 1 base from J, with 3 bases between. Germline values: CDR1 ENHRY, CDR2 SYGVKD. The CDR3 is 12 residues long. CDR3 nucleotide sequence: TGTGCCATCAGTGACCGCCAAGAGACCCAGTACTTC. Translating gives CAISDRQETQYF.

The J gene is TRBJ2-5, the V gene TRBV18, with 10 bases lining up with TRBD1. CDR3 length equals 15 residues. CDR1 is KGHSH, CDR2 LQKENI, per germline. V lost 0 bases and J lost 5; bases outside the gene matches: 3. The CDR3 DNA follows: TGTGCCAGCTCACCACCGGGACAGGGGCGGGAGACCCAGTACTTC. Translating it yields CASSPPGQGRETQYF. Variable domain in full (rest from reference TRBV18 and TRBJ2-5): NAGVMQNPRHLVRRRGQEARLRCSPMKGHSHVYWYRQLPEEGLKFMVYLQKENIIDESGMPKERFSAEFPKEGPSILRIQQVVRGDSAAYFCASSPPGQGRETQYFGPGTRLLVL.

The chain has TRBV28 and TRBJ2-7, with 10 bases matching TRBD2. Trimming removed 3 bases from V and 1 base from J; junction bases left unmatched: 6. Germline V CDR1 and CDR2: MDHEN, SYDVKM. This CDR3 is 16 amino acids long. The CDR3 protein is CASSFGSSGSSYEQYF. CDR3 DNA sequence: TGTGCCAGCAGTTTCGGTTCTAGCGGGAGTTCCTACGAGCAGTACTTC.

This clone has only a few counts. Here the CDR3 DNA reads TGCAGTGCTAGTGGCGCGGACAGCATCGACGAGCAGTACTTC. It specifies CSASGADSIDEQYF. This rearrangement joins TRBV20-1 to TRBJ2-7; a weak D match, TRBD1 (6 bases). This CDR3 comprises 14 residues. CDR1 is DFQATT and CDR2 is SNEGSKA in the germline V gene (reference sequence). V shed 3 bases and J shed 5 bases, with 17 bases lying between them.

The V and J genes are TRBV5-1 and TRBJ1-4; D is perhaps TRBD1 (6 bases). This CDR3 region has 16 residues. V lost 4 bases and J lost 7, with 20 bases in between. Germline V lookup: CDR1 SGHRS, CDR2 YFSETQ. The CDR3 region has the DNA TGCGCCAGCAGCAGGCAGGGAGAGGGGGTTGGTGAAAAACTGTTTTTT. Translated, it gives CASSRQGEGVGEKLFF.

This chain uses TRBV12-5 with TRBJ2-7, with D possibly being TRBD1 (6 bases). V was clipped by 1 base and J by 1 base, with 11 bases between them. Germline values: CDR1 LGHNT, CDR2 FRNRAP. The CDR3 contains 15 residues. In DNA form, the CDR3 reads TGTGCTAGTGGTTTGGGACAGGAGGATTCCTACGAGCAGTACTTC. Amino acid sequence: CASGLGQEDSYEQYF.

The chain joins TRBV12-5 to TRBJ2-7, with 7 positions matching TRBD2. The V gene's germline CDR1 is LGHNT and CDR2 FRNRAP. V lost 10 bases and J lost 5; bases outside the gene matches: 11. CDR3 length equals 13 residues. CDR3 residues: CATSPGEGHEQYF. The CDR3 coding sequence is TGTGCTACTTCTCCGGGGGAGGGCCACGAGCAGTACTTC. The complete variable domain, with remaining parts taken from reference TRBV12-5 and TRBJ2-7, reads DARVTQTPRHKVTEMGQEVTMRCQPILGHNTVFWYRQTMMQGLELLAYFRNRAPLDDSGMPKDRFSAEMPDATLATLKIQPSEPRDSAVYFCATSPGEGHEQYFGPGTRLTVT.

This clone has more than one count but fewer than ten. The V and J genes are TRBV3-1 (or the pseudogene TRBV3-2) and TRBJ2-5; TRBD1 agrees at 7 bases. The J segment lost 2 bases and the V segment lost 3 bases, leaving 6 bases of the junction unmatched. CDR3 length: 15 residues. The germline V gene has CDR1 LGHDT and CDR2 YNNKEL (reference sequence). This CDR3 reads CASSQAGTAQETQYF. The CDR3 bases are TGTGCCAGCAGCCAGGCCGGGACAGCGCAAGAGACCCAGTACTTC.

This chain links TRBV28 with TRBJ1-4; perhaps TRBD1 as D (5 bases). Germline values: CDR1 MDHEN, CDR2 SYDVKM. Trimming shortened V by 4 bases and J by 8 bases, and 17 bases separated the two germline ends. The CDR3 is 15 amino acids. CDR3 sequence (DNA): TGTGCCAGCAGTTCCCCAGGGCCCCCTTGGGAAAAACTGTTTTTT. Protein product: CASSSPGPPWEKLFF. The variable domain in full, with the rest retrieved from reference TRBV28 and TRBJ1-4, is DVKVTQSSRYLVKRTGEKVFLECVQDMDHENMFWYRQDPGLGLRLIYFSYDVKMKEKGDIPEGYSVSREKKERFSLILESASTNQTSMYLCASSSPGPPWEKLFFGSGTQLSVL.

Here the CDR3 DNA reads TGTGCCTGGAGTCCGACAGGGGTCGTAACCTACGAGCAGTACTTC. Amino acids: CAWSPTGVVTYEQYF. The chain carries TRBV30 and TRBJ2-7, with 8 bases identical to TRBD1. Germline V gene lookup returns CDR1 GTSNPN and CDR2 SVGIG (reference sequence). V was clipped by 2 bases and J by 2 bases; unmatched bases: 8. The CDR3 contains 15 residues.

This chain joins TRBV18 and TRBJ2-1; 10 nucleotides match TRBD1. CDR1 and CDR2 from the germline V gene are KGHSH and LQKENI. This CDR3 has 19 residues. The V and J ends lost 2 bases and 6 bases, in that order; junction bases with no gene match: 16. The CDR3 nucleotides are TGTGCCAGCTCACCAGACGACCGGGACAGGGGTCTGGTCGGCAATGAGCAGTTCTTC. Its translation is CASSPDDRDRGLVGNEQFF.

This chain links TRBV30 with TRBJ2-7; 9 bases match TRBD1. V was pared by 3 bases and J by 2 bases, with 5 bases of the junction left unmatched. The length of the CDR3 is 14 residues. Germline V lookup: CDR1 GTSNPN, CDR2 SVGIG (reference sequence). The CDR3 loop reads CAWRTGGFAYEQYF. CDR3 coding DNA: TGTGCCTGGAGAACAGGGGGCTTCGCCTACGAGCAGTACTTC.

The CDR3: CASHSTGDEAFF. For the CDR3, the DNA is TGTGCCAGTCACTCCACAGGTGATGAAGCTTTCTTT. This chain uses TRBV7-9 with TRBJ1-1, with D perhaps TRBD1 (5 bases). This CDR3 spans 12 amino acids. The V end was cut by 9 bases, the J end by 7 bases, with 15 bases between. Looked up from germline, CDR1 is SEHNR and CDR2 is FQNEAQ (reference sequence).

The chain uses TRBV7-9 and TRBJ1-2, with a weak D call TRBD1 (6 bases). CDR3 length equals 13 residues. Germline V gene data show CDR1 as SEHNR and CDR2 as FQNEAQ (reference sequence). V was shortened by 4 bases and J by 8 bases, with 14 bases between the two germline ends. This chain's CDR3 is CASSSNGQFGYTF. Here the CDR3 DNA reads TGTGCCAGCAGCTCCAACGGACAGTTCGGCTACACCTTC.

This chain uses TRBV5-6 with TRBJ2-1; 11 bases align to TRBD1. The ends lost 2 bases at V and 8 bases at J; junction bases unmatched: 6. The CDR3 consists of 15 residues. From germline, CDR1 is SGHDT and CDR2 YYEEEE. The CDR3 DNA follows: TGTGCCAGCAGCTTCCGGGACAGGGGGTGGGATGAGCAGTTCTTC. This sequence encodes CASSFRDRGWDEQFF.

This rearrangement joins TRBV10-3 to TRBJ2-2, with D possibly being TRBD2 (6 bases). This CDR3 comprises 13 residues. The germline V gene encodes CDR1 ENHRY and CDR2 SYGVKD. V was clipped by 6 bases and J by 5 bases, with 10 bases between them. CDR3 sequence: CAISGTSTGELFF. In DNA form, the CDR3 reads TGTGCCATCAGCGGGACTTCTACCGGGGAGCTGTTTTTT.

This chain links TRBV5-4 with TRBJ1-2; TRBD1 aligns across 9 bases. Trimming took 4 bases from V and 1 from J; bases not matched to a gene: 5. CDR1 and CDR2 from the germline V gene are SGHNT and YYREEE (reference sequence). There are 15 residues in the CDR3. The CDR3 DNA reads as TGTGCCAGCAGCGAAGGGACAGGGAATAACTATGGCTACACCTTC. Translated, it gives CASSEGTGNNYGYTF.

The CDR3 region is CASSQDSSARGEQFF. The CDR3 region has the DNA TGTGCCAGCAGCCAAGATTCTAGCGCGCGAGGTGAGCAGTTCTTC. This chain connects TRBV3-1 (or the pseudogene TRBV3-2) to TRBJ2-1, with D maybe TRBD2 (6 bases). CDR1 and CDR2 from the germline V gene are LGHDT and YNNKEL (reference sequence). This CDR3 is built from 15 residues. Deletions cut 0 bases from V and 9 bases from J, with 15 bases between.

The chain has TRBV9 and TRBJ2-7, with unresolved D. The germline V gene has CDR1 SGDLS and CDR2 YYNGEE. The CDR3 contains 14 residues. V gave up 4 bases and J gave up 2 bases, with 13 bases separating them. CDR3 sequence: CASSLDSLPYEQYF. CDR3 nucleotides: TGTGCCAGCAGCCTAGATAGCCTTCCCTACGAGCAGTACTTC.

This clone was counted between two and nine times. CDR3 nucleotide sequence: TGTGCCAGCAGCTCCGGACAGGGAGATACGCAGTATTTT. Its protein is CASSSGQGDTQYF. The J gene is TRBJ2-3, the V gene TRBV11-2; 8 positions agree with TRBD1. J lost 5 bases, V lost 4 bases, and 2 bases had no gene match. Germline CDR1 reads SGHAT; CDR2 reads FQNNGV. CDR3 length: 13 amino acids. The full variable domain, completed using reference TRBV11-2 and TRBJ2-3, is EAGVAQSPRYKIIEKRQSVAFWCNPISGHATLYWYQQILGQGPKLLIQFQNNGVVDDSQLPKDRFSAERLKGVDSTLKIQPAKLEDSAVYLCASSSGQGDTQYFGPGTRLTVL.